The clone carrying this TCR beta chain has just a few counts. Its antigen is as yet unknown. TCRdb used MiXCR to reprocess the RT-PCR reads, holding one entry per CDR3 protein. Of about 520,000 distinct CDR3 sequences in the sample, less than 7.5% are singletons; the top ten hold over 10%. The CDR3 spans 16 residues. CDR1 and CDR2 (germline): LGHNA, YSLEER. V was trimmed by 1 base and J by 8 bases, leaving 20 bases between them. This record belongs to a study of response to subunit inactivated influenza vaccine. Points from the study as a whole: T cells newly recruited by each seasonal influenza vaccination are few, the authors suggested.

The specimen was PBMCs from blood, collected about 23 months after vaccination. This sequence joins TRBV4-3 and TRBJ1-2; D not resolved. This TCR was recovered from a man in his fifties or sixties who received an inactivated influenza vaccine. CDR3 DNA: TGCGCCAGCAGCCAAGCCGAAGACTGGACTATAGAAGGCTACACCTTC. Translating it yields CASSQAEDWTIEGYTF.